Sequencing of this TCR beta chain was carried out in a study of T cells in Graves' hyperthyroidism and ophthalmopathy. The V end was cut by 8 bases, the J end by 7 bases, with 17 bases between. The CDR3 is made up of 13 amino acids. Diagnoses were established using clinical symptoms, serum thyroxine and TRAb, thyroid ultrasound and orbital computed tomography. The TCR beta CDR3 regions underwent amplification using RNA transcripts as the source. Initially, a first-round RT-PCR of the TCR CDR3 employed the HTBI primer set. MiXCR, applied by TCRdb to the multiplex PCR reads, yields one record per CDR3 protein. The sample has around 600,000 distinct CDR3 sequences, 14% seen once. This clonotype was seen more than once but under ten times.

The chain employs TRBV12-3 or TRBV12-4 and TRBJ1-2; D remains unclear. The sample consisted of blood. This receptor was identified in a woman in her fifties or sixties with Graves' ophthalmopathy. The chain's CDR3 is CASVGFVGAGYTF. CDR3 sequence (DNA): TGTGCCAGCGTCGGGTTCGTTGGAGCTGGCTACACCTTC.